A selection of T cell receptor beta chains follows, all from one sample in a study of T-cell reconstitution after alpha-beta-depleted transplantation in children. Via MiXCR, TCRdb re-called the PCR reads, giving one row per CDR3 protein. This table has a few hundred thousand distinct CDR3 sequences, 9.7% appearing once. Specimen: PBMCs from the stem cell graft donor, collected from the stem cell graft. These receptors all stem from a human donor who donated a stem cell graft to a child with SCID. Each CDR3 is given with its conserved first and last residue. The D gene is left open where the match is weak. The size entry gives once, few or many counts, or a class when the clone is expanded.

>TRBV20-1|TRBJ2-6|many|NA
TGCAGTGCTATTCCCGGGGCAGTATTAGCCAACGTCCTGACTTTC
CSAIPGAVLANVLTF
>TRBV20-1|TRBJ2-7|many|NA
TGCAGTGTTGGGGGGACCAACTACGAGCAGTACTTC
CSVGGTNYEQYF
>TRBV20-1|TRBJ2-7|many|NA
TGCAGTGCTACCGCACCACCCGGTAACGTCCTCTCCTACGAGCAGTACTTC
CSATAPPGNVLSYEQYF
>TRBV28|TRBJ1-1|many|NA
TGTGCCAGCAGTGAATTAACAGGGTGGAACACTGAAGCTTTCTTT
CASSELTGWNTEAFF
>TRBV5-1|TRBJ2-1|many|TRBD1
TGCGCCAGCAGCTTACGGGACAGGGACGAGCAGTTCTTC
CASSLRDRDEQFF
>TRBV5-1|TRBJ2-5|many|NA
TGCGCCAGCAGCTTGGATAGGCAGTCCCAAGAGACCCAGTACTTC
CASSLDRQSQETQYF
>TRBV7-9|TRBJ1-1|few|NA
TGTGCCAGCAGCCGAGGGGCGACTGAAGCTTTCTTT
CASSRGATEAFF
>TRBV2|TRBJ2-7|many|TRBD2
TGTGCCAGCAGTGAAAGGGCTAGCGGGGGGTTCGACGAGCAGTACTTC
CASSERASGGFDEQYF
>TRBV5-1|TRBJ1-4|many|NA
TGCGCCAGCAGCCCGGGGACAACAAAGAATGAAAAACTGTTTTTT
CASSPGTTKNEKLFF
>TRBV12-3/TRBV12-4|TRBJ1-5|many|TRBD1
TGTGCCAGCACTACCACCGACAGGGGCGATCAGCCCCAGCATTTT
CASTTTDRGDQPQHF
>TRBV28|TRBJ1-1|many|NA
TGTGCCAGCAGTTTGATTCCAGGGTCGATCACTGAAGCTTTCTTT
CASSLIPGSITEAFF
>TRBV7-9|TRBJ1-1|many|NA
TGTGCCAGCAGCGCTCAGGGGTACACTGAAGCTTTCTTT
CASSAQGYTEAFF
>TRBV20-1|TRBJ1-2|many|NA
TGCAGTGCTAGAAGTTGGAGTGAAGTTGCCCTTGGCTATGGCTACACCTTC
CSARSWSEVALGYGYTF
>TRBV4-3|TRBJ2-6|many|NA
TGCGCCAGCAGCCAAGATCTGGTACGCGGCTCTGGGGCCAACGTCCTGACTTTC
CASSQDLVRGSGANVLTF